A single TCR beta chain is shown here with its context. The V end was cut by 1 base, the J end by 0 bases, with 9 bases between. Germline values: CDR1 LNHNV, CDR2 YYDKDF (reference sequence). CDR3 length equals 16 residues. An equimolar mix of two oligonucleotides served as the beta constant-region primer for TRBC1 and TRBC2. Nested alpha and beta constant-region primers with the SP2 primer drove four PCR rounds on ligated cDNA. MiXCR, run by TCRdb on the UMI-ligation and nested PCR reads, gives a single entry per CDR3 protein. The data hold approximately 85,000 distinct CDR3 sequences, with 7% to 7.5% observed a single time. This sample stems from a study of naive and memory T cell subsets. Separate alpha and beta amplification began at the second PCR step. CD4+ T cell IFNgamma after overnight CMV lysate exposure gave donor CMV status.

The rearrangement links TRBV15 to TRBJ1-4; a possible D gene is TRBD1 (5 bases). The sequencing input was central memory CD4+ T cells from blood. The clonotype was recovered from a human donor in good health. Here the CDR3 reads CATSRGGRATNEKLFF. Here the CDR3 DNA reads TGTGCCACCAGCAGAGGGGGGAGGGCAACTAATGAAAAACTGTTTTTT.